A selection of T cell receptor beta chains follows, all from one sample in a study of Ad26.COV2.S vaccination and SARS-CoV-2 variants. Libraries were prepared by immunoSEQ multiplex PCR; TCRdb keeps only in-frame clonotypes and omits some of them. Of some 390,000 clones in the sample, about 85% were seen once. Source: peripheral blood, taken in a trial of Ad26.COV2.S vaccine versus placebo. These TCRs come from a person aged 18-65 years who received the Ad26.COV2.S COVID-19 vaccine or a placebo. The CDR3 runs from the conserved cysteine through the conserved F or W. D genes are given only for firm matches. Rows give clone size only sometimes, using once, few, many, or a class for an expanded clone.

D | J | size | V | DNA | CDR3
- | TRBJ1-4 | - | TRBV11-2 | TGTGCCAGCAGCCCAGCAGGTTGGGGAGCCGAAAAACTGTTTTTT | CASSPAGWGAEKLFF
- | TRBJ1-3 | - | TRBV3-1/TRBV3-2 | TGTGCCAGCAGCCAGGGCGTCTCTGGAAACACCATATATTTT | CASSQGVSGNTIYF
TRBD1 | TRBJ2-2 | - | TRBV7-9 | TGTGCCAGCAGCTTCCGGGACAGGGGAAACACCGGGGAGCTGTTTTTT | CASSFRDRGNTGELFF
- | TRBJ2-3 | - | TRBV5-1 | TGCGCCAGCAGCTTGGTATCAGGGGGCACAGATACGCAGTATTTT | CASSLVSGGTDTQYF
- | TRBJ1-2 | once | TRBV5-1 | TGCGCCAGCAGCTTCGACAATGGAGGAAATGGCTACACCTTC | CASSFDNGGNGYTF
- | TRBJ1-1 | once | TRBV12-3/TRBV12-4 | TGTGCCAGCAGTGAGACCAGGATTTTTGAAGCTTTCTTT | CASSETRIFEAFF
TRBD1 | TRBJ1-2 | - | TRBV6-5 | TGTGCCAGCAGCACCAGTCGGGACAGCTATGGCTACACCTTC | CASSTSRDSYGYTF
TRBD2 | TRBJ2-7 | few | TRBV5-1 | TGCGCCAGCAGCTTGGAACCAGCGGGGAGGAGCTCCTACGAGCAGTACTTC | CASSLEPAGRSSYEQYF
TRBD1 | TRBJ2-5 | - | TRBV7-9 | TGTGCCAGCAGCTTTTACAGGGGAGAGACCCAGTACTTC | CASSFYRGETQYF
- | TRBJ1-2 | - | TRBV29-1 | TGCAGCGTTGAAATCTTATCGGGGGCGCATGGCTACACCTTC | CSVEILSGAHGYTF
- | TRBJ1-2 | - | TRBV20-1 | TGCAGTGCTAGGACAGCCTATGGCTACACCTTC | CSARTAYGYTF
TRBD2 | TRBJ2-1 | - | TRBV7-6 | TGTGCCAGCAGCTTACGTGGCACCTGGTTGGCGGGGGACAATGAGCAGTTCTTC | CASSLRGTWLAGDNEQFF
- | TRBJ1-3 | - | TRBV7-2 | TGTGCCAGCAGACCCGACAGCTCTGGAAACACCATATATTTT | CASRPDSSGNTIYF
TRBD2 | TRBJ2-5 | - | TRBV3-1/TRBV3-2 | TGTGCCAGCAGCCAAGTAGCGGGGGGTCACAAAGAGACCCAGTACTTC | CASSQVAGGHKETQYF
TRBD2 | TRBJ2-3 | - | TRBV5-1 | TGCGCCAGCAGCCAAGGACTAGCCCCCACAGATACGCAGTATTTT | CASSQGLAPTDTQYF
TRBD2 | TRBJ2-3 | - | TRBV27 | TGTGCCAGCAGCCGAGGAGCGGGGGGCACAGATACGCAGTATTTT | CASSRGAGGTDTQYF